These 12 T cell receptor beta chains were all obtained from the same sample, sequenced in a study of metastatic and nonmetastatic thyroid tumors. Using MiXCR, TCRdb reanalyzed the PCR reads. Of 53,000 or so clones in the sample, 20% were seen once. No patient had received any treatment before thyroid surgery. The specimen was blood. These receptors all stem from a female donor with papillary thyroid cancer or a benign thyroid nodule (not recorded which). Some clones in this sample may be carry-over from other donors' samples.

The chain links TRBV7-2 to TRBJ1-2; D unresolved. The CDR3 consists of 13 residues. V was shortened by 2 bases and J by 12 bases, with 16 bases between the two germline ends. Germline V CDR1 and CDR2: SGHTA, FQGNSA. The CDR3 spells CASSLIEIQIHTF. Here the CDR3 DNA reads TGTGCCAGCAGCTTAATTGAGATTCAGATCCACACCTTC.

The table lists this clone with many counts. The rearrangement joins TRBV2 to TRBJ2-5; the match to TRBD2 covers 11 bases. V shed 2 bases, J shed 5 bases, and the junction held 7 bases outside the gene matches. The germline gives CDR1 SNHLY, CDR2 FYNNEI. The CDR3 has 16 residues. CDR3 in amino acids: CASSERLAGGGETQYF. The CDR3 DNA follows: TGTGCCAGCAGTGAAAGGCTAGCGGGAGGAGGGGAGACCCAGTACTTC.

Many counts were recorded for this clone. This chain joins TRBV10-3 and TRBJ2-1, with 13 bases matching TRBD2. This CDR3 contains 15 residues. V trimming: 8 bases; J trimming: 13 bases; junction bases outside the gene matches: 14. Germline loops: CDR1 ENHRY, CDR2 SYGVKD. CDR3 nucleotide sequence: TGTGCCATCGGAGGAGGGACTAGCGGGATCACTGAACAGTTCTTC. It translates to CAIGGGTSGITEQFF.

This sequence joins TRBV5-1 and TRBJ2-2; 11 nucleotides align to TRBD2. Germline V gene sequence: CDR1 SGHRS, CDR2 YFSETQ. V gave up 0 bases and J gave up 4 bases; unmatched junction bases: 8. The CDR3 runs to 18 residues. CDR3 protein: CASSLDSSGGLSTGELFF. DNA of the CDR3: TGCGCCAGCAGCTTGGATTCTAGCGGGGGGCTGTCCACCGGGGAGCTGTTTTTT. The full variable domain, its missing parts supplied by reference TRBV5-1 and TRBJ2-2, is KAGVTQTPRYLIKTRGQQVTLSCSPISGHRSVSWYQQTPGQGLQFLFEYFSETQRNKGNFPGRFSGRQFSNSRSEMNVSTLELGDSALYLCASSLDSSGGLSTGELFFGEGSRLTVL.

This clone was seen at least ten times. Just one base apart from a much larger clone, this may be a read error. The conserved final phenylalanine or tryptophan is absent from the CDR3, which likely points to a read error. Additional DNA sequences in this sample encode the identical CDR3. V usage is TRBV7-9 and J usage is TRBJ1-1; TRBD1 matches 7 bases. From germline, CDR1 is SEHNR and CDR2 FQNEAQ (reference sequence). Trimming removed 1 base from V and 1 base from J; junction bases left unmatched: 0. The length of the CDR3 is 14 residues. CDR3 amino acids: CASSLEGANTEAFS. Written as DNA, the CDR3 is TGTGCCAGCAGCTTAGAGGGGGCGAACACTGAAGCTTTCTCT.

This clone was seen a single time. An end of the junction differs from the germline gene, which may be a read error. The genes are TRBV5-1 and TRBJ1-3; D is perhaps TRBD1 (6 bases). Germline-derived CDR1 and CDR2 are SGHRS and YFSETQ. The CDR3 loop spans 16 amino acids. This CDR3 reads CASSLKGGDTGHTIYF. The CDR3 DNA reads TGCGCCAGCAGCTTAAAGGGGGGCGACACTGGACACACCATATATTTT.

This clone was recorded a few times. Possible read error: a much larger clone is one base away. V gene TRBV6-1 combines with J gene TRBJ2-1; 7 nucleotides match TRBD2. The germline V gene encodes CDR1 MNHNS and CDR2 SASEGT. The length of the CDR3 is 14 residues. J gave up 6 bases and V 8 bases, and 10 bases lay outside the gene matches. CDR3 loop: CASQPGTIINEQFF. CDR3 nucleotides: TGTGCCAGCCAGCCCGGGACTATTATCAATGAGCAGTTCTTC.

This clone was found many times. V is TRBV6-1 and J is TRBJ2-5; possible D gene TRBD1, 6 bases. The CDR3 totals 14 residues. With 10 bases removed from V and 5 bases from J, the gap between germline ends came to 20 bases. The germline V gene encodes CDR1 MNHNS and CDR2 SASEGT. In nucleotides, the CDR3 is TGTGCCACCACCTGGGACACCCCTGTTGAGACCCAGTACTTC. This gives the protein CATTWDTPVETQYF.

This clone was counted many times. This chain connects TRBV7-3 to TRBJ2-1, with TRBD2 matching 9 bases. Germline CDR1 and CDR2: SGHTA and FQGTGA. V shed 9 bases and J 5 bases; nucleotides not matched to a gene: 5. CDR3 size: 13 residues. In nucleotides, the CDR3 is TGTGCCAGTAGCGGGAGCCTCAACAATGAGCAGTTCTTC. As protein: CASSGSLNNEQFF. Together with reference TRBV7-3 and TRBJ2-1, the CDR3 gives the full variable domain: GAGVSQTPSNKVTEKGKYVELRCDPISGHTALYWYRQSLGQGPEFLIYFQGTGAADDSGLPNDRFFAVRPEGSVSTLKIQRTERGDSAVYLCASSGSLNNEQFFGPGTRLTVL.

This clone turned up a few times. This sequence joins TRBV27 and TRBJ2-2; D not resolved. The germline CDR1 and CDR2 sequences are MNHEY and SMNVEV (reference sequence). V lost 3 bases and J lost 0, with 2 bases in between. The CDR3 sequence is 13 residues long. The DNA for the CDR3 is TGTGCCAGCAGTTTCCCGAACACCGGGGAGCTGTTTTTT. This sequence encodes CASSFPNTGELFF.

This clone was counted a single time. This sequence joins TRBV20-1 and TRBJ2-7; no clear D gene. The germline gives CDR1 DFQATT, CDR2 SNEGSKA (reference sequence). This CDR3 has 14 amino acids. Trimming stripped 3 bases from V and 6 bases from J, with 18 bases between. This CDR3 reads CSASFSYPLREQYF. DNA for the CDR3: TGCAGTGCTAGTTTCTCATACCCCTTGCGCGAGCAGTACTTC.

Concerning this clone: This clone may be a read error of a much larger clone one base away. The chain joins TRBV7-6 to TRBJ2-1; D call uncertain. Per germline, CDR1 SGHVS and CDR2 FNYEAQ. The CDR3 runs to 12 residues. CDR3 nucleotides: TGTGCCAGCAGCTTAGAGTACAATGAGCAGGTCTTC. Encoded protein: CASSLEYNEQVF.